A selection of T cell receptor beta chains follows, all from one sample in a study of blood T cell repertoires in COVID-19. The data were produced by immunoSEQ multiplex PCR, yet TCRdb's version contains in-frame clones alone and is incomplete. This repertoire shows approximately 280,000 clones, approximately 90% found once; its top ten account for about 4.2%. Sequencing input: peripheral blood. Receptor source: a middle-aged man with acute or convalescent COVID-19. CDR3s include the opening cysteine and the closing phenylalanine or tryptophan. A D gene is named only where the DNA matches it firmly. Size values are once, few and many counts, or a class for expanded clones, and some rows have none.

14	TRBV7-3	-	TRBJ2-5	-	TGTGCCAGCAGCCCTACGGTCAATTCAGAGACCCAGTACTTC	CASSPTVNSETQYF
14	TRBV6-5	-	TRBJ1-5	TRBD1	TGTGCCACCCGACAGGGAATGGGGAATCAGCCCCAGCATTTT	CATRQGMGNQPQHF
16	TRBV15	-	TRBJ1-1	TRBD1	TGTGCCACCAGCAGAGGGGGACAGGGGATGAACACTGAAGCTTTCTTT	CATSRGGQGMNTEAFF
16	TRBV5-6	-	TRBJ1-5	TRBD1	TGTGCCAGCAGCTTGACCGGGACAGGGAACAATCAGCCCCAGCATTTT	CASSLTGTGNNQPQHF
16	TRBV3-1/TRBV3-2	-	TRBJ1-4	-	TGTGCCAGCAGCCCACTTGGTTTTTTGGGGGCTGAAAAACTGTTTTTT	CASSPLGFLGAEKLFF
17	TRBV19	-	TRBJ1-1	-	TGTGCCAGTAGTAGCCGACCGGGGGGCGATAGAAGGACTGAAGCTTTCTTT	CASSSRPGGDRRTEAFF
15	TRBV9	-	TRBJ2-3	-	TGTGCCAGCGGGGGCCGTTTGGGCGCGGGAGATACGCAGTATTTT	CASGGRLGAGDTQYF
18	TRBV19	-	TRBJ2-6	TRBD1	TGTGCCAGTAGTTCGCCTCCGGGACAGATATCTGGGGCCAACGTCCTGACTTTC	CASSSPPGQISGANVLTF
13	TRBV12-3/TRBV12-4	-	TRBJ1-3	-	TGTGCCAGCAGTTTCGTCTCTGGAAACACCATATATTTT	CASSFVSGNTIYF
14	TRBV2	-	TRBJ1-1	-	TGTGCCAGCAGTGAAGTCCGGTCGAACACTGAAGCTTTCTTT	CASSEVRSNTEAFF
12	TRBV29-1	-	TRBJ1-2	-	TGCAGCGTTGAAGACAATAACTATGGCTACACCTTC	CSVEDNNYGYTF
15	TRBV5-1	-	TRBJ1-6	TRBD1	TGCGCCAGCAGCTTGGACAGGGGTAGGAATTCACCCCTCCACTTT	CASSLDRGRNSPLHF
13	TRBV10-3	-	TRBJ1-1	TRBD1	TGTGCCATCAGTGAGTCGGGACAGGGGGAAGCTTTCTTT	CAISESGQGEAFF
16	TRBV2	-	TRBJ1-5	-	TGTGCCAGCAGTGATGTGGGGGCCCTCTTCAATCAGCCCCAGCATTTT	CASSDVGALFNQPQHF
12	TRBV5-4	-	TRBJ2-1	-	TGTGCCAGCAGCTTTACGGGGAACGTACAGTTCTTC	CASSFTGNVQFF
16	TRBV12-5	few	TRBJ2-2	-	TGTGCTAGTGGTTTGTTATTTCAGGCGTTCACCGGGGAGCTGTTTTTT	CASGLLFQAFTGELFF
14	TRBV6-5	-	TRBJ1-2	-	TGTGCCAGCAGGGCGGGGCAGGCCCGCTATGGCTACACCTTC	CASRAGQARYGYTF
16	TRBV4-1	few	TRBJ1-2	TRBD1	TGCGCCAGCAGCCAAGAAGGGCAGGGGGCCGGCTATGGCTACACCTTC	CASSQEGQGAGYGYTF
13	TRBV6-6	-	TRBJ1-5	-	TGTGCCAGCAGAGACAACAGCAATCAGCCCCAGCATTTT	CASRDNSNQPQHF
15	TRBV24-1	-	TRBJ2-1	-	TGTGCCACCAGTGGCTTCGGGGGCTCCTACAATGAGCAGTTCTTC	CATSGFGGSYNEQFF
15	TRBV5-1	-	TRBJ2-7	TRBD1	TGCGCCAGCTCCGCCACAGGGGGCGCGACCTACGAGCAGTACTTC	CASSATGGATYEQYF
16	TRBV28	-	TRBJ1-3	TRBD1	TGTGCCAGCAGTTCTCCCGACAGGGACACTGGAAACACCATATATTTT	CASSSPDRDTGNTIYF
15	TRBV4-1	-	TRBJ2-3	-	TGCGCCAGCAGCCAAGAGTTTGGGGGGGGCCATACGCAGTATTTT	CASSQEFGGGHTQYF
16	TRBV14	once	TRBJ2-2	TRBD2	TGTGCCAGCAGCCAAGAGAAGCGGGGGAACACCGGGGAGCTGTTTTTT	CASSQEKRGNTGELFF
14	TRBV5-1	-	TRBJ2-7	TRBD1	TGCGCCAGCGGCGGACAGGGGGCTTCCTACGAGCAGTACTTC	CASGGQGASYEQYF
15	TRBV11-1	-	TRBJ2-2	TRBD1	TGTGCCAGCAAACCGGGACAGGGGGCGATCGGGGAGCTGTTTTTT	CASKPGQGAIGELFF
15	TRBV5-1	-	TRBJ2-3	-	TGCGCCAGCAGCCCCCCCGGGGGTTACACAGATACGCAGTATTTT	CASSPPGGYTDTQYF
16	TRBV7-2	-	TRBJ2-7	TRBD1	TGTGCCAGCAGCTTATGGGGACAGCCCAGCTCCTACGAGCAGTACTTC	CASSLWGQPSSYEQYF
13	TRBV19	few	TRBJ1-1	-	TGTGCCAGTAGTATAAGCAGGGACACTGAAGCTTTCTTT	CASSISRDTEAFF
14	TRBV3-1/TRBV3-2	-	TRBJ1-1	-	TGTGCCAGCAGCCCGAATTCAGGTAGCACTGAAGCTTTCTTT	CASSPNSGSTEAFF
14	TRBV7-7	-	TRBJ2-2	TRBD1	TGTGCCAGCAGCGCCGGACAGGGGACCGGGGAGCTGTTTTTT	CASSAGQGTGELFF
17	TRBV7-2	-	TRBJ2-1	TRBD1	TGTGCCAGCAGCTTATTAGGGGGCCATGGAGCCTACAATGAGCAGTTCTTC	CASSLLGGHGAYNEQFF
15	TRBV18	-	TRBJ1-6	-	TGTGCCAGCTCACTGGAAAAGGGAGGGCTTTCACCCCTCCACTTT	CASSLEKGGLSPLHF
13	TRBV2	-	TRBJ1-5	-	TGTGCCAGCAGTGAAGGTAGGGGACAGCCCCAGCATTTT	CASSEGRGQPQHF
15	TRBV19	-	TRBJ2-7	TRBD1	TGTGCCAGTAGTCCTTCACACAGGGGGCAGTACGAGCAGTACTTC	CASSPSHRGQYEQYF
15	TRBV24-1	-	TRBJ1-1	-	TGTGCCACCAGTGATTTTCAGGACATGAACACTGAAGCTTTCTTT	CATSDFQDMNTEAFF
13	TRBV3-1/TRBV3-2	once	TRBJ2-7	-	TGTGCCAGCAGCCAAGGGCCGGGCTACGAGCAGTACTTC	CASSQGPGYEQYF
19	TRBV27	-	TRBJ2-7	TRBD1	TGTGCCAGCAGTTCGAAACTCCCGGGACAGGGGTGGTTCACCTACGAGCAGTACTTC	CASSSKLPGQGWFTYEQYF
12	TRBV10-3	once	TRBJ2-7	-	TGTGCCATCAGTGAAGCCGGCTACGAGCAGTACTTC	CAISEAGYEQYF
13	TRBV2	-	TRBJ2-7	-	TGTGCCAGCAGCCTCAATGACTTAAACGAGCAGTACTTC	CASSLNDLNEQYF
19	TRBV7-9	-	TRBJ2-3	-	TGTGCCAGCAGCTTAGCGTACCTCTTGGGGCGGGGAAGCACAGATACGCAGTATTTT	CASSLAYLLGRGSTDTQYF
15	TRBV11-2	-	TRBJ1-1	-	TGTGCCAGCAGCTTAATCAGGTACGGTGTCACTGAAGCTTTCTTT	CASSLIRYGVTEAFF
13	TRBV6-5	-	TRBJ2-5	-	TGTGCCAGCACTCGGGAATACCAAGAGACCCAGTACTTC	CASTREYQETQYF
13	TRBV18	-	TRBJ2-1	-	TGTGCCAGCTCCCGAGACGTAGAGGGCGGACAGTTCTTC	CASSRDVEGGQFF
17	TRBV24-1	-	TRBJ1-5	-	TGTGCCACCAGTGATCGGACGGGGGATTATAGCAATCAGCCCCAGCATTTT	CATSDRTGDYSNQPQHF
13	TRBV11-2	-	TRBJ2-3	-	TGTGCCAGCAGCTTTCCGGGAGCAGATACGCAGTATTTT	CASSFPGADTQYF
11	TRBV7-3	-	TRBJ1-1	-	TGTGCCAGCAGCCCCGGGACAGAAGCTTTCTTT	CASSPGTEAFF
15	TRBV18	-	TRBJ1-1	-	TGTGCCAGCTCACCACGGAGGGGTCCGGGAACTGAAGCTTTCTTT	CASSPRRGPGTEAFF